These 26 T cell receptor beta chains were all obtained from the same sample, sequenced in a study of CD8 T cells in Susac syndrome. Random hexamers were used to reverse transcribe about 0.5 to 1 ug of RNA. From the immunoSEQ multiplex PCR reads, TCRdb called clonotypes with MiXCR, one entry per CDR3 protein. The data contain about 180,000 distinct CDR3 sequences, about 95% of them singletons. The material sequenced was CD4+ T cells from PBMCs. The source of these receptors is a human donor with Susac syndrome.

V usage is TRBV10-3 and J usage is TRBJ2-7; 7 bases match TRBD2. Germline V gene data show CDR1 as ENHRY and CDR2 as SYGVKD. Losses at the gene ends were 4 bases for V and 2 bases for J; bases not matched to a gene: 5. The CDR3 has 14 residues. The CDR3 DNA reads as TGTGCCATCAGTGTAGGCGGGGGTACCTACGAGCAGTACTTC. Amino acids: CAISVGGGTYEQYF.

J is TRBJ1-1 and V is TRBV18, with unresolved D. Germline values: CDR1 KGHSH, CDR2 LQKENI. This CDR3 spans 14 amino acids. V was clipped by 0 bases and J by 0 bases, with 5 bases between them. The CDR3 bases are TGTGCCAGCTCACCACCGTCAGTGAACACTGAAGCTTTCTTT. Its protein product is CASSPPSVNTEAFF.

V and J are TRBV28 and TRBJ2-1, with 12 bases aligning to TRBD2. V shed 8 bases and J 4 bases; nucleotides not matched to a gene: 3. This CDR3 has 14 amino acids. In germline, CDR1 is MDHEN, CDR2 SYDVKM. CDR3 protein: CASRTSGVYNEQFF. The CDR3 nucleotides read TGTGCCAGCCGGACTAGCGGGGTTTACAATGAGCAGTTCTTC.

The V call is TRBV12-3 or TRBV12-4, the J call TRBJ1-4; possible D gene TRBD1, 6 bases. V was shortened by 6 bases and J by 4 bases, with 15 bases between the two germline ends. This CDR3 spans 15 amino acids. The CDR3 coding sequence is TGTGCCAGCAGCCTATTCACAGGGAATAATGAAAAACTGTTTTTT. Its translation: CASSLFTGNNEKLFF.

CDR3 region: CSVEAPGLGTEAFF. In DNA, the CDR3 is TGCAGCGTTGAAGCCCCGGGCTTAGGCACTGAAGCTTTCTTT. V gene TRBV29-1 combines with J gene TRBJ1-1; D gene ambiguous. CDR1 and CDR2 (germline): SQVTM, ANQGSEA. The CDR3 has 14 amino acids. Trimming removed 1 base at V and 4 bases at J, with 13 bases between.

V is TRBV20-1 and J is TRBJ2-7, with TRBD1 matching over 7 bases. Losses at the gene ends were 6 bases for V and 3 bases for J; bases not matched to a gene: 5. The CDR3 runs to 12 residues. Germline loops: CDR1 DFQATT, CDR2 SNEGSKA (reference sequence). This chain's CDR3 is CSANRDSYEQYF. The CDR3 DNA reads as TGCAGTGCCAACCGGGACAGCTACGAGCAGTACTTC.

This rearrangement joins TRBV6-6 to TRBJ1-2; 7 bases map to TRBD1. Trimming removed 6 bases from V and 3 bases from J; junction bases left unmatched: 13. Germline values: CDR1 MNHNY, CDR2 SVGAGI (reference sequence). The CDR3 consists of 16 residues. The CDR3 here is CASSAPGQERYYGYTF. CDR3 bases: TGTGCCAGCAGCGCTCCTGGACAGGAGAGGTACTATGGCTACACCTTC.

The chain recombines TRBV5-4 with TRBJ2-3, with a possible D match to TRBD2 (6 bases). Germline V gives CDR1 SGHNT, CDR2 YYREEE (reference sequence). Trimming shortened V by 5 bases and J by 4 bases, and 14 bases separated the two germline ends. The CDR3 covers 14 residues. The CDR3 loop is CASSLRRGADTQYF. As DNA, the CDR3 is TGTGCCAGCAGTCTGCGGAGGGGCGCAGATACGCAGTATTTT.

The CDR3 coding sequence is TGCGCCAGCAGCTTGGAGTTCCGGGGGCGTCTGGACACTGAAGCTTTCTTT. It codes for CASSLEFRGRLDTEAFF. The chain couples TRBV5-1 to TRBJ1-1; D possibly corresponds to TRBD1 (6 bases). The CDR3 has 17 amino acids. Germline V CDR1 and CDR2: SGHRS, YFSETQ. Trimming shortened V by 0 bases and J by 3 bases, and 18 bases separated the two germline ends.

The chain carries TRBV5-1 and TRBJ2-1; TRBD1 aligns across 9 bases. The V gene's germline CDR1 is SGHRS and CDR2 YFSETQ. V shed 3 bases, J shed 1 base, and the junction held 5 bases outside the gene matches. This CDR3 contains 16 residues. CDR3 residues: CASSYIGQGSYNEQFF. As DNA, the CDR3 is TGCGCCAGCAGCTATATAGGACAGGGGTCCTACAATGAGCAGTTCTTC. Combining the CDR3 with reference TRBV5-1 and TRBJ2-1 gives the whole variable domain KAGVTQTPRYLIKTRGQQVTLSCSPISGHRSVSWYQQTPGQGLQFLFEYFSETQRNKGNFPGRFSGRQFSNSRSEMNVSTLELGDSALYLCASSYIGQGSYNEQFFGPGTRLTVL.

The rearrangement uses TRBV12-3 or TRBV12-4 and TRBJ2-5; D is ambiguous. Deletions cut 2 bases from V and 4 bases from J, with 8 bases between. The CDR3 runs to 13 residues. CDR3 residues: CASSLKWGETQYF. The DNA of the CDR3 is TGTGCCAGCAGTTTAAAGTGGGGAGAGACCCAGTACTTC.

The rearrangement uses TRBV2 and TRBJ1-6, with 7 bases identical to TRBD1. The CDR3 runs to 15 residues. J was trimmed by 4 bases and V by 6 bases; bases with no gene match: 6. Looked up from germline, CDR1 is SNHLY and CDR2 is FYNNEI. Written as DNA, the CDR3 is TGTGCCAGCAGAGAATCGACAGGGTATAATTCACCCCTCCACTTT. Translating it yields CASRESTGYNSPLHF.

This clonotype was counted a single time. J is TRBJ2-3 and V is TRBV5-1; D may be TRBD1 (5 bases). The V gene lost 2 bases and the J gene lost 4 bases, with 11 bases spanning the gap. Germline V gives CDR1 SGHRS, CDR2 YFSETQ. The CDR3 is 14 amino acids. CDR3 bases: TGCGCCAGCAGCTTCGACAGTCTCGCAGATACGCAGTATTTT. Its protein is CASSFDSLADTQYF.

J is TRBJ2-1 and V is TRBV29-1; 8 bases fit TRBD2. With V trimmed by 4 bases and J by 2 bases, 7 bases remained unmatched. Germline V gives CDR1 SQVTM, CDR2 ANQGSEA. CDR3 length: 15 amino acids. As DNA, the CDR3 is TGCAGCGTTGTTCCGGGGGGGTTCGCCTACAATGAGCAGTTCTTC. Encoded protein: CSVVPGGFAYNEQFF.

The chain couples TRBV9 to TRBJ2-5; unclear D gene. V lost 0 bases, J lost 4 bases, and 7 bases lay in between. The germline V gene has CDR1 SGDLS and CDR2 YYNGEE. CDR3 length: 13 residues. The CDR3 here is CASSVGSSETQYF. DNA of the CDR3: TGTGCCAGCAGCGTAGGTTCCTCAGAGACCCAGTACTTC.

This clonotype appeared once. V is TRBV19 and J is TRBJ1-6; perhaps TRBD1 as D (5 bases). Looked up from germline, CDR1 is LNHDA and CDR2 is SQIVND (reference sequence). Trimming stripped 5 bases from V and 4 bases from J, with 9 bases between. The CDR3 is made up of 14 amino acids. The CDR3 here is CASSEQAYNSPLHF. The CDR3 DNA reads as TGTGCCAGTAGTGAACAGGCGTATAATTCACCCCTCCACTTT.

The chain employs TRBV19 and TRBJ1-2, with 7 bases identical to TRBD1. This CDR3 is 14 amino acids long. The trim removed 5 bases at V and 5 bases at J, leaving 8 bases unmatched. The germline V gene has CDR1 LNHDA and CDR2 SQIVND (reference sequence). This CDR3 is CASSSSGTVYGYTF. Written as DNA, the CDR3 is TGTGCCAGTAGTTCCTCCGGGACAGTATATGGCTACACCTTC.

The rearrangement uses TRBV24-1 and TRBJ1-1, with 9 bases fitting TRBD1. J gave up 4 bases and V 5 bases, and 10 bases lay outside the gene matches. This CDR3 comprises 16 residues. Per germline, CDR1 KGHDR and CDR2 SFDVKD. As DNA, the CDR3 is TGTGCCACCAGTGCCGGGACAGGGCACTCGGGCACTGAAGCTTTCTTT. Translated: CATSAGTGHSGTEAFF.

This rearrangement joins TRBV6-5 to TRBJ2-7, with D possibly TRBD2 on 6 matching bases. The germline V gene encodes CDR1 MNHEY and CDR2 SVGAGI. V shed 4 bases and J shed 4 bases, with 20 bases lying between them. The CDR3 is made up of 16 amino acids. DNA for the CDR3: TGTGCCAGCAGTTCTCCCCGGGGCGGGGCGGCGTACGAGCAGTACTTC. The encoded protein is CASSSPRGGAAYEQYF.

V gene TRBV28 combines with J gene TRBJ2-7; 7 bases agree with TRBD2. The length of the CDR3 is 16 residues. CDR1 is MDHEN and CDR2 is SYDVKM in the germline V gene. After removal of 6 bases from V and 0 bases from J, the junction contained 11 bases not matched to a gene. CDR3 coding DNA: TGTGCCAGCAGGCCCCGTCGGGGGGACTTCTCCTACGAGCAGTACTTC. Its translation: CASRPRRGDFSYEQYF.

The genes are TRBV7-9 and TRBJ1-1; D not certain. CDR1 is SEHNR, CDR2 FQNEAQ, per germline (reference sequence). The CDR3 has 14 residues. With 4 bases removed from V and 2 bases from J, the gap between germline ends came to 11 bases. The CDR3 sequence is CASSSSLGNTEAFF. CDR3 coding DNA: TGTGCCAGCAGCTCGTCGTTGGGAAACACTGAAGCTTTCTTT.

This chain uses TRBV25-1 with TRBJ2-5; 9 nucleotides line up with TRBD1. CDR3 length: 15 residues. The V segment lost 8 bases and the J segment 6 bases; nucleotides outside the gene matches: 13. Germline CDR1 reads MGHDK; CDR2 reads SYGVNS. CDR3 protein: CASSGPGTGFKTQYF. The CDR3 nucleotides are TGTGCCAGCTCGGGGCCCGGGACAGGGTTCAAGACCCAGTACTTC.

The chain uses TRBV9 and TRBJ2-1; 7 bases align to TRBD2. V was clipped by 0 bases and J by 6 bases; unmatched bases: 6. Germline CDR1 reads SGDLS; CDR2 reads YYNGEE. This CDR3 region has 15 residues. CDR3 amino acids: CASSVEAGLSNEQFF. Written as DNA, the CDR3 is TGTGCCAGCAGCGTAGAGGCGGGACTAAGCAATGAGCAGTTCTTC.

This clonotype showed up just a few times. This chain uses TRBV19 with TRBJ2-2; TRBD1 might be the D (6 bases). The V and J ends lost 5 bases and 6 bases respectively, with 13 bases between them. The CDR3 runs 14 residues. In germline, CDR1 is LNHDA, CDR2 SQIVND (reference sequence). CDR3 region: CASSPLPGAGELFF. The CDR3 DNA reads as TGTGCCAGTAGTCCTTTACCAGGGGCCGGGGAGCTGTTTTTT.

The V and J genes are TRBV2 and TRBJ2-5, with D hard to call. The CDR3 covers 14 residues. Looked up from germline, CDR1 is SNHLY and CDR2 is FYNNEI. V was clipped by 0 bases and J by 3 bases, with 8 bases between them. The CDR3 spells CASSEAPQKETQYF. DNA for the CDR3: TGTGCCAGCAGTGAAGCGCCTCAAAAAGAGACCCAGTACTTC.

V and J are TRBV7-9 and TRBJ2-7, with D perhaps TRBD2 (6 bases). V dropped 6 bases and J dropped 1 base, with 19 bases sitting between them. The CDR3 consists of 16 residues. CDR1 is SEHNR and CDR2 is FQNEAQ in the germline V gene (reference sequence). CDR3 protein: CASRPSGGTDSYEQYF. CDR3 coding DNA: TGTGCCAGCAGACCCTCAGGAGGGACGGATTCCTACGAGCAGTACTTC.